The T cell receptor (beta chain) described here comes from a study of beta chain features in type 1 diabetes. Study-level information: There were some 110 million sorted cells examined across all samples. General observations from the study: Patients' naive, central memory and Treg TCRB repertoires seemed closer to one another than those of healthy donors. Fewer junction insertions and more nucleotide deletions appeared in type 1 diabetes patients. For Type 1 diabetes patients, all four CD4+ subsets carried TCRB CDR3s that were moderately but significantly shorter.

The entirety of the isolated RNA underwent reverse transcription, so expressed TCRB transcripts were sequenced. The average output of naive, central memory and regulatory T cell samples was approximately 3.7 million reads. Profiled with immunoSEQ multiplex PCR; TCRdb holds only in-frame clones, not every one. There are around 250,000 clones in the sample; approximately 14% occur only once, and less than 0.02% lies in the top ten. This clone has only a few counts. Its antigen is unknown. The TCR originated in a man aged 25-45 years with type 1 diabetes. Material: naive CD4+ T cells from blood.

In DNA form, the CDR3 reads TGTGCCAGCAGCGCCCGGGACAAGTACAATGAGCAGTTCTTC. It specifies CASSARDKYNEQFF. This chain uses TRBV4-2 with TRBJ2-1; D is perhaps TRBD1 (6 bases). This CDR3 is built from 14 residues. V dropped 5 bases and J dropped 4 bases, with 12 bases sitting between them. Germline V CDR1 and CDR2: LGHNA, YNFKEQ.